The 15 T cell receptor beta chains below were found in one sample sequenced in a study of CXCR3-negative and CXCR3-positive naive CD8 T cells. The libraries of TRB cDNA were constructed through 5' RACE using UMI labels. TCRdb reprocessed the 5' RACE reads and reports one entry per CDR3 protein, with no DNA. The table counts about 66,000 distinct CDR3 sequences; more than 3.5% lies in the top ten. The material sequenced was naive CXCR3- CD8+ T cells from blood. Regarding subset: CD45RO-CCR7+CD27+CD95- naive CD8+ T cells lacking CXCR3 (TNR3-). The receptors come from a human donor in good health. Some clones in this sample may be carry-over from other donors' samples.

The genes are TRBV7-9 and TRBJ2-5; there is no DNA to check the TCRdb D call of TRBD1. Germline-derived CDR1 and CDR2 are SEHNR and FQNEAQ (reference sequence). The CDR3 runs to 15 residues. The CDR3 loop reads CASSYLGGGPETQYF.

The V gene is TRBV7-9, the J gene TRBJ1-5; TCRdb reports TRBD1, a call that lacks DNA to check it against. Looked up from germline, CDR1 is SEHNR and CDR2 is FQNEAQ (reference sequence). CDR3 length: 17 amino acids. CDR3 amino acids: CASSTTQNRNSNQPQHF.

The genes are TRBV12-3 or TRBV12-4 and TRBJ2-1; TCRdb lists TRBD2, though no DNA is available to test this call. This CDR3 is built from 17 residues. The CDR3 region is CASSSPHSGRSINEQFF.

The CDR3 protein is CASRAQRGQETQYF. The chain couples TRBV7-2 to TRBJ2-5; the D gene TCRdb calls, TRBD2, cannot be checked with no DNA. Germline CDR1 and CDR2: SGHTA and FQGNSA. The CDR3 covers 14 residues.

The gene calls are TRBV7-3 and TRBJ2-1; no DNA is available, so the TRBD1 call from TCRdb remains unchecked. Germline CDR1 is SGHTA and CDR2 is FQGTGA. This CDR3 is built from 15 residues. The chain's CDR3 is CASRLSPGGFNEQFF.

The rearrangement links TRBV29-1 to TRBJ2-2. The CDR3 runs to 13 residues. CDR1 is SQVTM, CDR2 ANQGSEA, per germline. CDR3 in amino acids: CSVEDGDTGELFF.

V gene TRBV6-4 combines with J gene TRBJ2-5; TCRdb selects TRBD1, and the lack of DNA leaves this call unchecked. Germline assignment: CDR1 MRHNA and CDR2 SNTAGT. The CDR3 is 13 residues long. CDR3 amino acids: CASSDGDRGTQYF.

J is TRBJ2-5 and V is TRBV28; TCRdb outputs TRBD2, but without DNA this stays unchecked. Germline lookup yields CDR1 MDHEN and CDR2 SYDVKM. The CDR3 is 14 amino acids. This CDR3 is CASDTLAGGETQYF.

V and J are TRBV6-5 and TRBJ2-7; TCRdb lists TRBD1, though no DNA is available to test this call. Looked up from germline, CDR1 is MNHEY and CDR2 is SVGAGI. The CDR3 spans 13 residues. CDR3 loop: CASTSGGIYEQYF.

The rearrangement joins TRBV6-4 to TRBJ2-1; TCRdb's D gene call, TRBD2, goes unchecked for lack of DNA. Germline CDR1 MRHNA, CDR2 SNTAGT. The CDR3 covers 13 residues. This CDR3 is CASSRTSMNEQFF.

This chain uses TRBV21-1 with TRBJ2-1. TRBV21-1 is flagged as a pseudogene. The CDR3 runs to 11 residues. CDR3 amino acids: CASSMYNEQFF.

This chain uses TRBV7-8 with TRBJ2-1; TCRdb selects TRBD1, and the lack of DNA leaves this call unchecked. CDR1 and CDR2 (germline): SGHVS, FQNEAQ. CDR3 size: 14 residues. The chain's CDR3 is CASSSPLGGNEQFF.

This chain connects TRBV5-1 to TRBJ2-7. This CDR3 comprises 13 residues. Looked up from germline, CDR1 is SGHRS and CDR2 is YFSETQ. CDR3 sequence: CASSLSASGEQYF.

The rearrangement joins TRBV25-1 to TRBJ2-3; TCRdb selects TRBD2, and the lack of DNA leaves this call unchecked. The CDR3 runs 16 residues. The germline gives CDR1 MGHDK, CDR2 SYGVNS. The CDR3 spells CASSGLATVYTDTQYF.

The V and J genes are TRBV6-2 or TRBV6-3 and TRBJ2-1; TCRdb names TRBD1, which stays unverified in the absence of DNA. CDR1 is MNHEY and CDR2 is SVGEGT in the germline V gene. The CDR3 is 14 residues long. CDR3 sequence reads: CASSVRGAYNEQFF.